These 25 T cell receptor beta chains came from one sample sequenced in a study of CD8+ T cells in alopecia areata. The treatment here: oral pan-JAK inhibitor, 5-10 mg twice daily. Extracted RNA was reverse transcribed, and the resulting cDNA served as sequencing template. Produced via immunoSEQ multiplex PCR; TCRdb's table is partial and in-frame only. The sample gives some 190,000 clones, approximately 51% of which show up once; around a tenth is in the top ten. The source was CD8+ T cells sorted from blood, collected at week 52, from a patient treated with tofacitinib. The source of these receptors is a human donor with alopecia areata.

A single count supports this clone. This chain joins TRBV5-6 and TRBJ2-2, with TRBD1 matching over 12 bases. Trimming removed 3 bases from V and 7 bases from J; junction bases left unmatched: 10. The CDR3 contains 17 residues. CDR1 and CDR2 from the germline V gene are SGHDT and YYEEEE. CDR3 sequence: CASSCPPGTGGNGELFF. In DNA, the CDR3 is TGTGCCAGCAGCTGCCCCCCAGGGACAGGGGGCAACGGGGAGCTGTTTTTT.

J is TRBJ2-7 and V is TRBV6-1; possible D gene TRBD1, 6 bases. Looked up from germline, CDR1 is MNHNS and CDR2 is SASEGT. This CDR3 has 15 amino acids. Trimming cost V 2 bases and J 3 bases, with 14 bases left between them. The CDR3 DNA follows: TGTGCCAGCAGTGAAAGGGACAAGGAAGACTACGAGCAGTACTTC. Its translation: CASSERDKEDYEQYF.

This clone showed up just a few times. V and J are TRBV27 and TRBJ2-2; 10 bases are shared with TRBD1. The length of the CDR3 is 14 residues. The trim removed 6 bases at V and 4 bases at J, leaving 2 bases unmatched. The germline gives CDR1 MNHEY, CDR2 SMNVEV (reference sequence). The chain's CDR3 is CASRRTGGTGELFF. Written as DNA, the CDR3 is TGTGCCAGCAGGCGGACAGGGGGCACCGGGGAGCTGTTTTTT.

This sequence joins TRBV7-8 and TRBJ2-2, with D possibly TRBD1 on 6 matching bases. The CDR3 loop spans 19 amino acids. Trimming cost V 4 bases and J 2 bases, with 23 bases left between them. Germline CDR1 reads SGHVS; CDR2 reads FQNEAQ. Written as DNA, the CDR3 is TGTGCCAGCAGCTCCGACAGGTTATTAGCCCACCTTAACACCGGGGAGCTGTTTTTT. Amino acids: CASSSDRLLAHLNTGELFF.

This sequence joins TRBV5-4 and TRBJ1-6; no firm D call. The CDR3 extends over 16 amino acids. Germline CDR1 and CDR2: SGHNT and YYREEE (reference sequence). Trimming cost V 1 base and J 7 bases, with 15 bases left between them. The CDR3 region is CASSLYRKGLNSPLHF. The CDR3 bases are TGTGCCAGCAGCTTGTATCGGAAAGGCCTGAATTCACCCCTCCACTTT.

The CDR3 coding sequence is TGTGCCAGCAGCAATCTGGACGGACCTGACGGCTACACCTTC. Residues: CASSNLDGPDGYTF. The rearrangement uses TRBV25-1 and TRBJ1-2; D uncertain. V was clipped by 6 bases and J by 8 bases, with 19 bases between them. This CDR3 has 14 residues. Germline lookup yields CDR1 MGHDK and CDR2 SYGVNS.

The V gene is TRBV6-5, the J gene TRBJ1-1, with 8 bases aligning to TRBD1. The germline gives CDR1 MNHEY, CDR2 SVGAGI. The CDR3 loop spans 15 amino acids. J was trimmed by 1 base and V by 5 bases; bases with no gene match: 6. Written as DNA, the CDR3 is TGTGCCAGCAGTCCCGGGGACAGGCCGAACACTGAAGCTTTCTTT. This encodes CASSPGDRPNTEAFF.

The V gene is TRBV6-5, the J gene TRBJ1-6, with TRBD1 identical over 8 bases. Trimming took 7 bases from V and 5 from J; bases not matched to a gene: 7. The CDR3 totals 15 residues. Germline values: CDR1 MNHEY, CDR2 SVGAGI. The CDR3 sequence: CASTIGQGDNSPLHF. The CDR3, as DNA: TGTGCCAGCACTATAGGACAGGGCGATAATTCACCCCTCCACTTT.

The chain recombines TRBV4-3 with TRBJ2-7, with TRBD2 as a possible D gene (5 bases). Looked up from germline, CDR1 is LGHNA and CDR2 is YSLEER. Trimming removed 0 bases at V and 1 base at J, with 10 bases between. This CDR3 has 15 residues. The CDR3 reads CASSQDRGLSYEQYF. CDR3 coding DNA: TGCGCCAGCAGCCAAGATCGAGGGTTGTCCTACGAGCAGTACTTC.

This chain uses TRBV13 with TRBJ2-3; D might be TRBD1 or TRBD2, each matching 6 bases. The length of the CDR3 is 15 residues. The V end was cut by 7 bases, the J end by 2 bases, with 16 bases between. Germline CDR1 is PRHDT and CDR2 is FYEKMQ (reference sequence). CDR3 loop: CASTALGGATDTQYF. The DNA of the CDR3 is TGTGCCAGCACCGCGCTGGGGGGCGCCACAGATACGCAGTATTTT.

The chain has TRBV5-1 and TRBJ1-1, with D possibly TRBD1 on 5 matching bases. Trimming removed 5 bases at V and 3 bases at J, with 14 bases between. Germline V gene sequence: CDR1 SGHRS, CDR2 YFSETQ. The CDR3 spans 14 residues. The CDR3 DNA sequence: TGCGCCAGCAGGATATATGTGGGGCACACTGAAGCTTTCTTT. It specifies CASRIYVGHTEAFF.

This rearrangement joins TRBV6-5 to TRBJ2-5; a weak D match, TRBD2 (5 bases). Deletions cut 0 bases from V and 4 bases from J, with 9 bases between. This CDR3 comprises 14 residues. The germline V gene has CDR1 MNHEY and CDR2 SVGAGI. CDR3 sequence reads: CASSYSDEGETQYF. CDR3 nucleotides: TGTGCCAGCAGTTACTCCGACGAGGGAGAGACCCAGTACTTC.

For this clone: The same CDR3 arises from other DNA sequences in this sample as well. The CDR3 nucleotides are TGTGCCAGCAGTTCTCCCTACGAGCAGTACTTC. Residues: CASSSPYEQYF. V gene TRBV27 combines with J gene TRBJ2-7; the D is unclear. Germline CDR1 MNHEY, CDR2 SMNVEV (reference sequence). V dropped 4 bases and J dropped 2 bases, with 3 bases sitting between them. This CDR3 is built from 11 residues.

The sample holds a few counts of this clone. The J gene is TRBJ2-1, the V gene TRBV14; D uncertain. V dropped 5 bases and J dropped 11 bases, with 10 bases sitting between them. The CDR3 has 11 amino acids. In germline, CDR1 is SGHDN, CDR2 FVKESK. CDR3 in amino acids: CASSTDWKQFF. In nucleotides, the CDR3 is TGTGCCAGCAGCACTGACTGGAAGCAGTTCTTC.

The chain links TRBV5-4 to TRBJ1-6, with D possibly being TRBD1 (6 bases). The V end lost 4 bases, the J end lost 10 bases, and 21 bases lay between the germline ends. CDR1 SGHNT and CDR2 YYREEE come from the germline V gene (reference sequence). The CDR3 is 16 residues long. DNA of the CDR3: TGTGCCAGCAGCCGGTGGGGACAAGAAAAGGGATCACCCCTCCACTTT. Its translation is CASSRWGQEKGSPLHF.

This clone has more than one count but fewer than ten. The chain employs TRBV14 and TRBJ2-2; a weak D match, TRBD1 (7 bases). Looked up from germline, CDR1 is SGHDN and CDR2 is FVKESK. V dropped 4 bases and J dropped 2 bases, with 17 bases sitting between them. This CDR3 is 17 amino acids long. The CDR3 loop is CASSLYPGGPNTGELFF. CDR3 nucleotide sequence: TGTGCCAGCAGCCTTTATCCAGGGGGGCCCAACACCGGGGAGCTGTTTTTT.

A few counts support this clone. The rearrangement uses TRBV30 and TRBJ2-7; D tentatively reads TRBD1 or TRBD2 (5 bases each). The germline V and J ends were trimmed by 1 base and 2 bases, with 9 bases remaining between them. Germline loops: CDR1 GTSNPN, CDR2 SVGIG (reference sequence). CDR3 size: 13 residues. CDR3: CAWSGLGAYEQYF. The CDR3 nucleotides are TGTGCCTGGAGTGGGCTGGGGGCCTACGAGCAGTACTTC.

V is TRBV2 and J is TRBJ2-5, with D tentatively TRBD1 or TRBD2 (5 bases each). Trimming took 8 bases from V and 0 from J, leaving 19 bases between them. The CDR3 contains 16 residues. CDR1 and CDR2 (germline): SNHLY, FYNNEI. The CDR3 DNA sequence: TGTGCCAGCGATCCAGGACATTCGGAGGACCAAGAGACCCAGTACTTC. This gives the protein CASDPGHSEDQETQYF.

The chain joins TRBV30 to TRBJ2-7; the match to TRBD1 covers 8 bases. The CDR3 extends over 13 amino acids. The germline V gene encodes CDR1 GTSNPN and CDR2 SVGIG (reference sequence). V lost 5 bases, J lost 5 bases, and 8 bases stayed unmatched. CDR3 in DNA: TGTGCCTGGGGGGACAGGTCCCCCCACGAGCAGTACTTC. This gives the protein CAWGDRSPHEQYF.

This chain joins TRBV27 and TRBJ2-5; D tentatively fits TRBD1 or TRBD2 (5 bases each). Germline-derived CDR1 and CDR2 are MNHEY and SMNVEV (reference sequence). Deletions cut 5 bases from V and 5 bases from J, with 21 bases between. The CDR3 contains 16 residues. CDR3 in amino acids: CASSPSVEGRGETQYF. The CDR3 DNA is TGTGCCAGCAGTCCCTCCGTTGAGGGGCGCGGCGAGACCCAGTACTTC.

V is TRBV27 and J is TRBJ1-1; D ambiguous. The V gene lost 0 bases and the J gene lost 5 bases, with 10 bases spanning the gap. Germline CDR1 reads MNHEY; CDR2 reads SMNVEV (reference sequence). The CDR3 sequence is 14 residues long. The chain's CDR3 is CASSLSRARTEAFF. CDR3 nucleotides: TGTGCCAGCAGTTTATCGAGGGCAAGGACTGAAGCTTTCTTT.

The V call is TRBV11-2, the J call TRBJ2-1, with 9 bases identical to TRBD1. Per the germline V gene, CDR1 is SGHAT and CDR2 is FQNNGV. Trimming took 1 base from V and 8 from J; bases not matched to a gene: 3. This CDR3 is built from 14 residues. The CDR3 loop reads CASSLVTGGHEQFF. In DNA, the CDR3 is TGTGCCAGCAGCTTAGTCACAGGGGGCCATGAGCAGTTCTTC. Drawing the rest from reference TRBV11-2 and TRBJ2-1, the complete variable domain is EAGVAQSPRYKIIEKRQSVAFWCNPISGHATLYWYQQILGQGPKLLIQFQNNGVVDDSQLPKDRFSAERLKGVDSTLKIQPAKLEDSAVYLCASSLVTGGHEQFFGPGTRLTVL.

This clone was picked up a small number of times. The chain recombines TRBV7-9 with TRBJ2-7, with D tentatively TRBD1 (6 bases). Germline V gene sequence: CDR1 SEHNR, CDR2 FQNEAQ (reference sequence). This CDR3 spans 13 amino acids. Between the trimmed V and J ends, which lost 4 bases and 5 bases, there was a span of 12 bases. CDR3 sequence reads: CASSSQGPHEQYF. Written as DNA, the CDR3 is TGTGCCAGCAGCTCACAGGGTCCCCACGAGCAGTACTTC.

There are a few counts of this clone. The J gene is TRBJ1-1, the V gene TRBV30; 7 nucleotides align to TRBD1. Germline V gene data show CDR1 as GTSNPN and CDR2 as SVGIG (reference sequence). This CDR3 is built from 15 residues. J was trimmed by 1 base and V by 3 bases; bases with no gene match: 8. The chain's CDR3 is CAWRDHRGPNTEAFF. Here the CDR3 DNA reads TGTGCCTGGAGAGACCACAGGGGACCGAACACTGAAGCTTTCTTT.

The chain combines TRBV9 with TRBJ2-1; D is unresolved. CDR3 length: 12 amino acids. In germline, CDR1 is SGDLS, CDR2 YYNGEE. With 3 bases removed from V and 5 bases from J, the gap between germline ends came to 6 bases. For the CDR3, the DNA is TGTGCCAGCAGCGCAGACCACAATGAGCAGTTCTTC. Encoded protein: CASSADHNEQFF.